This TCR beta chain stems from a study of blood T cells in healthy people across ages. Study-level background: Per two T cells, template switching captured roughly one barcoded beta molecule.

Then a second PCR, running roughly 6 to 11 cycles, was carried out with a sample-barcoded 5' primer and a J-beta primer mix. TCRdb fed the 5' RACE reads into MiXCR, producing one record per CDR3 protein. The sample lists 600,000 to 1,000,000 distinct CDR3 sequences, roughly 64% occurring once. The V gene's germline CDR1 is SNHLY and CDR2 FYNNEI. Trimming took off 2 bases at V and 1 base at J, with 10 bases between the two ends. This CDR3 comprises 15 residues. Sequenced input: blood. The rearrangement joins TRBV2 to TRBJ2-3, with D unresolved. The sequence derives from a young man in good health. CDR3 sequence: CASSEWGRGTDTQYF. The DNA of the CDR3 is TGTGCCAGCAGTGAATGGGGTCGGGGCACAGATACGCAGTATTTT.